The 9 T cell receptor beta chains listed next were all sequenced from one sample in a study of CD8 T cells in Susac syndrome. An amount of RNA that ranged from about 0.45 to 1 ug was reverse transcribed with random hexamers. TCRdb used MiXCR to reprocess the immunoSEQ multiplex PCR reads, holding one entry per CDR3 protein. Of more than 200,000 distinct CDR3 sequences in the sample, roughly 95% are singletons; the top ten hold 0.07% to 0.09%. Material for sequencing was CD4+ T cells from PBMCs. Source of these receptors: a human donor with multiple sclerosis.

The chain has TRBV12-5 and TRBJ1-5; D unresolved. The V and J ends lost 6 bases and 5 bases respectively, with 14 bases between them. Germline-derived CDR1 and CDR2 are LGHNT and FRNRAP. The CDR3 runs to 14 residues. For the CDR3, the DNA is TGTGCTAGTGGCCCCCCCCTTTTCGATCAGCCCCAGCATTTT. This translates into CASGPPLFDQPQHF.

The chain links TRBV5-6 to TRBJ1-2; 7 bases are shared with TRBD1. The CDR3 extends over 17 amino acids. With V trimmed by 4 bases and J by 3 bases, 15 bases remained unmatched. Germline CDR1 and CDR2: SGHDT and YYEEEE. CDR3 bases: TGTGCCAGCAGCCAAAAAAGCGACAGGGCTTTTTACTATGGCTACACCTTC. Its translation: CASSQKSDRAFYYGYTF.

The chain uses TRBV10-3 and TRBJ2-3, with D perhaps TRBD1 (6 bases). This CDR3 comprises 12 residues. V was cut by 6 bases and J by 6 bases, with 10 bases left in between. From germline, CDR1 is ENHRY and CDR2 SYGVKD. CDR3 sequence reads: CAISGTLDTQYF. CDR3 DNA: TGTGCCATCAGCGGGACACTCGATACGCAGTATTTT.

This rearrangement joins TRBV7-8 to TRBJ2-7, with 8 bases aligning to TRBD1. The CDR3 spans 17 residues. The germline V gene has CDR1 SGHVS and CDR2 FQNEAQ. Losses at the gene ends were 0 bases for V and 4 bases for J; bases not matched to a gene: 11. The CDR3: CASSLALDRGSGYEQYF. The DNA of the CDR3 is TGTGCCAGCAGCTTAGCACTAGACAGGGGTAGCGGATACGAGCAGTACTTC.

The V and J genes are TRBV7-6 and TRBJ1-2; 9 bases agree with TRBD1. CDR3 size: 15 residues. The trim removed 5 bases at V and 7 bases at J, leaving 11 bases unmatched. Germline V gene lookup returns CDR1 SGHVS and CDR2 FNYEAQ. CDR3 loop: CASSLASTGGAGYTF. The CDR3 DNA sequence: TGTGCCAGCAGCCTTGCCAGTACAGGGGGCGCTGGCTACACCTTC.

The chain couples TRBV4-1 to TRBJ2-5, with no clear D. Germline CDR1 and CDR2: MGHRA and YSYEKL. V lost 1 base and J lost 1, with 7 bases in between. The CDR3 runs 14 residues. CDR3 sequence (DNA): TGCGCCAGCAGCCAAGTGGGTACCCAAGAGACCCAGTACTTC. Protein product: CASSQVGTQETQYF.

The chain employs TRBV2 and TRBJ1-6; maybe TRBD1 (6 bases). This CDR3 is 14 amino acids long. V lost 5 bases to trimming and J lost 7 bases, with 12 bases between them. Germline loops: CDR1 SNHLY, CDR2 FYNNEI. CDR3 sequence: CASSPTQGNSPLHF. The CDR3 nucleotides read TGTGCCAGCAGTCCGACTCAGGGGAATTCACCCCTCCACTTT.

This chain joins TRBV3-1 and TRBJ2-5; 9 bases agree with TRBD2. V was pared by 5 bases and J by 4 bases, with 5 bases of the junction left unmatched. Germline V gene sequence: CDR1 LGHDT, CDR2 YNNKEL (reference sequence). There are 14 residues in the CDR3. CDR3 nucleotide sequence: TGTGCCAGCAGCAGCCTAGCGGGGCTAGAGACCCAGTACTTC. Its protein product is CASSSLAGLETQYF.

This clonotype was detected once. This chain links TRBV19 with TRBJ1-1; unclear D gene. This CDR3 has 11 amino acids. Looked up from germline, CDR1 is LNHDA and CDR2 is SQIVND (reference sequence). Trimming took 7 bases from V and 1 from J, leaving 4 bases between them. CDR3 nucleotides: TGTGCCAGTAAGGCGAACACTGAAGCTTTCTTT. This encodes CASKANTEAFF.